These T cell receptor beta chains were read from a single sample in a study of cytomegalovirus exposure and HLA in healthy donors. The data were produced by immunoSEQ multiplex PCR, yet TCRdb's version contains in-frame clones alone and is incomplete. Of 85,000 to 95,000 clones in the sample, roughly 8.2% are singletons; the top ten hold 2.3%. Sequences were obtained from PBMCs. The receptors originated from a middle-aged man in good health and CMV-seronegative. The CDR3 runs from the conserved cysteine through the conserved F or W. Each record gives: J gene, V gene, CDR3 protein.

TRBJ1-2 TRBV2 CASSDRGYGYTF
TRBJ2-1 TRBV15 CATSRALVTGNEQFF
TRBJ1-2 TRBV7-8 CASSLARQGANYGYTF
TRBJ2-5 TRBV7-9 CASSLGDSQETQYF
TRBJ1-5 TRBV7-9 CASSSYDRYSNQPQHF
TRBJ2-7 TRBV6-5 CASSLSGRDYEQYF
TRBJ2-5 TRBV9 CASSVAAGGPQETQYF
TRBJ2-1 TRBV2 CASNEPSGPYNEQFF
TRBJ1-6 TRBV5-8 CASSPGQGYNSPLHF
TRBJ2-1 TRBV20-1 CSAVMGGEFF
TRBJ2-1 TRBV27 CASSMTGFNSYNEQFF
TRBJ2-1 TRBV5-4 CASSTQGASANEQFF
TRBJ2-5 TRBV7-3 CASSPGLAVRETQYF
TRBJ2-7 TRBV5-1 CASSVDGYEQYF
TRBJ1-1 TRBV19 CASTLRQGRVTEAFF
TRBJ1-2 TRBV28 CASTTDRENTALGYTF
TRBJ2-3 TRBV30 CAWSVTGIADTQYF
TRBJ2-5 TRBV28 CASSSPTGGSQTQYF
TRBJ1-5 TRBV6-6 CASCRQGAGQPQHF
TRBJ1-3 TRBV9 CASSVEYGNTIYF
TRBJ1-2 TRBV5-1 CASSSLTGLGYGYTF
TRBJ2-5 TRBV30 CAWSVSGENQYF
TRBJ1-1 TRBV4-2 CASSPGQMNTEAFF
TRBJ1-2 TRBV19 CASNLRAALNYGYTF
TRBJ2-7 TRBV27 CASSLSPGQTYEQYF
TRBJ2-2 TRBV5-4 CASSLALGMDGELFF
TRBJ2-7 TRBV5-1 CASSPGTTSYEQYF
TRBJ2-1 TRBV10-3 CAIRAIGVSPDEQFF
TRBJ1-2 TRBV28 CASSLGAGVYGYTF
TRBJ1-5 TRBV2 CASSEARGSAQPQHF
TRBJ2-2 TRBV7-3 CASSKSGTGELFF
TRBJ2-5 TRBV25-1 CASRAQGEETQYF
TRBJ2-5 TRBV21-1 CASSNPLAGRWTQYF
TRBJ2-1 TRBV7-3 CASSPTGTAVNEQFF
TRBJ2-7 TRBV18 CASSPLNPNEQYF
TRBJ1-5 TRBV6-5 CASRDRGSGQPQHF
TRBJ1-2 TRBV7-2 CASSLGGYYGYTF
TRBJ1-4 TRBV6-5 CASSYWRAGGEKLFF
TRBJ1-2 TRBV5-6 CASSLWAGGVRDYGYTF
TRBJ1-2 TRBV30 CAWSGWGQGQGFFYGYTF
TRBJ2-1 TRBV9 CASSVGASGGVSYNEQFF
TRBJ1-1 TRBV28 CASRVTGGITEAFF
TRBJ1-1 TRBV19 CASSIQSRGEAFF
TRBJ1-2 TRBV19 CASSALQGSNYGYTF
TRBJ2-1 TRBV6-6 CASSLKTGQLYNEQFF
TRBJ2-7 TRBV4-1 CASSQRTGFSYEQYF
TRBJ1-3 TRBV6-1 CASSVQGVGNTIYF
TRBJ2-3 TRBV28 CASARVDVGARSDTQYF
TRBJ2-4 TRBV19 CASSIGGGRDIQYF